This TCR beta chain was captured in a study of shared clonotypes between healthy human individuals. Study as a whole: Each donor's CD4 naive and CD4 memory cells filled three plates apiece, CD8 naive two, and CD8 memory one.

Whole-study findings and limits: Sorted-subset samples were not fully sequenced, rarefaction indicated. A handful of donors had around 5.2% of their naive CD4 clonotypes in common.

As to this clone: Antigen specificity is unknown. Within the sample, other DNA sequences also encode this same CDR3.

The junction had 6 bases not matched to a gene; V was cut back by 0 bases and J by 5 bases. The CDR3 contains 16 residues. Germline loops: CDR1 SGDLS, CDR2 YYNGEE. TCRdb keeps only in-frame clones here, not all; method: immunoSEQ multiplex PCR. This sample has more than 2 million clones, with approximately 95% found just once. Healthy HIV-negative adults without recent acute infections or vaccinations served as donors. This chain links TRBV9 with TRBJ2-5; TRBD2 matches 11 bases. Sequenced: naive CD4+ T cells sorted from blood. Subset noted: CD45RA+ positively selected. The clonotype comes from a man aged 18 to 29 in good health. The CDR3 loop reads CASSVGLAGGQETQYF. CDR3 nucleotides: TGTGCCAGCAGCGTAGGGCTAGCGGGGGGTCAGGAGACCCAGTACTTC.